These 5 T cell receptor beta chains share one sample of origin, sequenced in a study of PD-1 blockade in classical Hodgkin lymphoma. The time point was: cycle 4 day 1 (C4D1), after more than 5 weeks of nivolumab. Each of the patients experienced relapse following autologous stem cell transplantation, and their brentuximab vedotin exposure differed. Clones were read by immunoSEQ multiplex PCR, and TCRdb kept only the in-frame ones, dropping some. The table shows around 90,000 clones, with 78% occurring only once. Sequences were derived from peripheral blood mononuclear cells (PBMCs), sampled before the fourth cycle of nivolumab. The receptors shown here come from a human donor with classical Hodgkin lymphoma.

Regarding this clone: Other nucleotide sequences from this sample produce the same CDR3. The chain has TRBV9 and TRBJ2-5; D is perhaps TRBD1 or TRBD2 (6 bases each). V gave up 0 bases and J gave up 1 base, with 7 bases separating them. Looked up from germline, CDR1 is SGDLS and CDR2 is YYNGEE. The CDR3 contains 14 residues. CDR3 sequence: CASSVGGAQETQYF. CDR3 in DNA: TGTGCCAGCAGCGTAGGGGGGGCCCAAGAGACCCAGTACTTC.

V and J are TRBV9 and TRBJ2-7; TRBD2 might be the D (5 bases). Germline values: CDR1 SGDLS, CDR2 YYNGEE. This CDR3 comprises 14 residues. Deletions cut 4 bases from V and 2 bases from J, with 13 bases between. The CDR3 DNA is TGTGCCAGCAGCCCCAGCGGAGTCCCCTACGAGCAGTACTTC. The encoded protein is CASSPSGVPYEQYF.

The chain is built from TRBV23-1 and TRBJ2-7, with D maybe TRBD2 (6 bases). TRBV23-1 is noted as an ORF with a role that remains uncertain. Trimming pared 1 base from V and 3 bases from J, leaving 16 bases between. The CDR3 totals 16 residues. CDR3 sequence: CASSQWATGLYYEQYF. The CDR3, as DNA: TGCGCCAGCAGTCAATGGGCAACAGGACTATACTACGAGCAGTACTTC.

The rearrangement links TRBV2 to TRBJ2-7, with unresolved D. The CDR3 is 14 residues long. V lost 8 bases to trimming and J lost 5 bases, with 19 bases between them. The germline V gene encodes CDR1 SNHLY and CDR2 FYNNEI. The CDR3 loop is CASLGELDADEQYF. CDR3 in DNA: TGTGCCAGCCTCGGAGAGTTGGATGCGGACGAGCAGTACTTC.

V usage is TRBV29-1 and J usage is TRBJ2-7; 16 nucleotides line up with TRBD2. This CDR3 has 16 amino acids. J lost 4 bases, V lost 7 bases, and 10 bases had no gene match. CDR1 is SQVTM, CDR2 ANQGSEA, per germline. The CDR3 protein is CSGALGTSGRGYEQYF. The CDR3 DNA sequence: TGCAGCGGGGCTCTAGGGACTAGCGGGAGGGGATACGAGCAGTACTTC.